These 32 T cell receptor beta chains came from one sample sequenced in a study of T-cell memory formation after mild COVID-19. One entry per CDR3 protein results from TCRdb running MiXCR on the 5' RACE reads. This sample has about 290,000 distinct CDR3 sequences, with roughly 15% found just once. The material sequenced was PBMCs or a T cell subset sorted from them (not recorded which). These receptors were taken from a man aged 18 to 29 who had mild COVID-19 (a few samples of this study predate the infection). Cell type and time point are not known.

V and J are TRBV2 and TRBJ1-2; the D is unclear. The CDR3 consists of 14 residues. The germline V gene has CDR1 SNHLY and CDR2 FYNNEI. V lost 2 bases, J lost 5 bases, and 12 bases lay in between. Here the CDR3 reads CASSERVLGYGYTF. Here the CDR3 DNA reads TGTGCCAGCAGTGAAAGGGTGCTAGGGTATGGCTACACCTTC.

There are many counts of this clonotype. This sequence joins TRBV6-2 or TRBV6-3 and TRBJ2-3; 7 bases agree with TRBD1. The CDR3 contains 16 residues. Germline values: CDR1 MNHEY, CDR2 SVGEGT. The junction had 8 bases not matched to a gene; V was cut back by 4 bases and J by 1 base. CDR3 nucleotide sequence: TGTGCCAGCAGTTCACGGACAGGCAAAGGCACAGATACGCAGTATTTT. It specifies CASSSRTGKGTDTQYF.

The CDR3 here is CASSHGGLDEQYF. The DNA for the CDR3 is TGTGCCAGCAGCCACGGGGGGCTCGACGAGCAGTACTTC. This chain connects TRBV5-5 to TRBJ2-7; possibly TRBD2 for D (7 bases). The CDR3 runs 13 residues. V lost 4 bases and J lost 5, with 13 bases in between. Germline assignment: CDR1 SGHKS and CDR2 YYEKEE (reference sequence).

This clonotype occurred a few times. V is TRBV10-3 and J is TRBJ2-3; D might be TRBD1 (5 bases). Germline V gene lookup returns CDR1 ENHRY and CDR2 SYGVKD. With 0 bases removed from V and 4 bases from J, the gap between germline ends came to 11 bases. The CDR3 runs to 15 residues. CDR3 nucleotide sequence: TGTGCCATCAGTGAGTCGAAGGGCAGGGCAGATACGCAGTATTTT. This translates into CAISESKGRADTQYF.

The chain combines TRBV12-3 or TRBV12-4 with TRBJ1-1, with TRBD1 as a possible D gene (6 bases). Trimming left V 6 bases short and J 3 bases short, with 14 bases between. The CDR3 has 14 amino acids. CDR3 sequence: CASSIQGHHTEAFF. For the CDR3, the DNA is TGTGCCAGCAGCATACAGGGCCACCACACTGAAGCTTTCTTT.

This chain connects TRBV5-1 to TRBJ2-3; D not certain. The CDR3 has 13 residues. Germline-derived CDR1 and CDR2 are SGHRS and YFSETQ. V dropped 6 bases and J dropped 1 base, with 9 bases sitting between them. The CDR3 sequence is CASTLEGTDTQYF. CDR3 nucleotide sequence: TGCGCCAGCACCTTAGAGGGCACAGATACGCAGTATTTT.

This clonotype was recorded at least ten times. V usage is TRBV2 and J usage is TRBJ2-2; no firm D call. Trimming cost V 1 base and J 10 bases, with 7 bases left between them. Germline V gene lookup returns CDR1 SNHLY and CDR2 FYNNEI. The CDR3 loop spans 12 amino acids. The CDR3 sequence: CASSEGYVELFF. The CDR3 nucleotides read TGTGCCAGCAGTGAAGGATACGTGGAGCTGTTTTTT.

This clonotype was recorded a few times. This chain links TRBV20-1 with TRBJ1-1, with D tentatively TRBD1 (6 bases). Germline V CDR1 and CDR2: DFQATT, SNEGSKA (reference sequence). The CDR3 sequence is 11 residues long. CDR3 nucleotides: TGCAGGGGTAAAGGGGGGACTGAAGCTTTCTTT. Translation gives CRGKGGTEAFF.

V and J are TRBV12-3 or TRBV12-4 and TRBJ1-4; 8 bases fit TRBD1. The CDR3 totals 14 residues. The V segment lost 5 bases and the J segment 8 bases; nucleotides outside the gene matches: 7. CDR3 amino acids: CASSHGQGREKLFF. CDR3 in DNA: TGTGCCAGCAGTCATGGACAGGGTAGGGAAAAACTGTTTTTT.

This clonotype was seen ten or more times. The gene calls are TRBV12-3 or TRBV12-4 and TRBJ2-7, with unresolved D. The CDR3 length is 12 residues. V was shortened by 6 bases and J by 4 bases, with 10 bases between the two germline ends. CDR3 region: CASSRHSYEQYF. The CDR3 DNA reads as TGTGCCAGCAGCCGACACAGTTACGAGCAGTACTTC.

This chain uses TRBV6-5 with TRBJ1-4; 8 nucleotides align to TRBD1. The CDR3 has 14 amino acids. Germline loops: CDR1 MNHEY, CDR2 SVGAGI. After removal of 2 bases from V and 8 bases from J, the junction contained 4 bases not matched to a gene. The CDR3 sequence: CASSYDRGREKLFF. Here the CDR3 DNA reads TGTGCCAGCAGTTACGACAGGGGAAGGGAAAAACTGTTTTTT.

The table lists this clonotype with a few counts. This chain connects TRBV11-2 to TRBJ2-7; D assignment may be TRBD1 or TRBD2 (5 bases each). The CDR3 is made up of 15 amino acids. V dropped 5 bases and J dropped 0 bases, with 14 bases sitting between them. CDR1 SGHAT and CDR2 FQNNGV come from the germline V gene. The CDR3 DNA follows: TGTGCCAGCAGCCGAGGGGTCGCCTACTCCTACGAGCAGTACGTC. Protein sequence: CASSRGVAYSYEQYV.

This clonotype has a handful of counts. The gene calls are TRBV10-3 and TRBJ1-3; maybe TRBD1 (6 bases). Germline V gene data show CDR1 as ENHRY and CDR2 as SYGVKD. Trimming cost V 6 bases and J 10 bases, with 28 bases left between them. The CDR3 loop spans 17 amino acids. CDR3 nucleotide sequence: TGTGCCATCAGGGACAGTACTTCGACCTCTCCCCGGGGTACCATATATTTT. Translated, it gives CAIRDSTSTSPRGTIYF.

This clonotype was seen more than once but under ten times. The CDR3: CASSSPRGHLRNQPQHF. The CDR3 DNA reads TGTGCCAGCAGCTCACCCAGGGGTCACCTCAGAAATCAGCCCCAGCATTTT. The chain recombines TRBV28 with TRBJ1-5, with a possible D match to TRBD1 (6 bases). The CDR3 has 17 residues. Germline V gene data show CDR1 as MDHEN and CDR2 as SYDVKM. Trimming cost V 6 bases and J 4 bases, with 22 bases left between them. The variable domain in full, completed from reference TRBV28 and TRBJ1-5, reads DVKVTQSSRYLVKRTGEKVFLECVQDMDHENMFWYRQDPGLGLRLIYFSYDVKMKEKGDIPEGYSVSREKKERFSLILESASTNQTSMYLCASSSPRGHLRNQPQHFGDGTRLSIL.

This clonotype was detected ten times or more. The rearrangement joins TRBV12-3 or TRBV12-4 to TRBJ1-2; the D gene is possibly TRBD1 (6 bases). CDR3 length: 14 residues. Trimming stripped 1 base from V and 0 bases from J, with 6 bases between. Here the CDR3 reads CASSLGTANYGYTF. The DNA for the CDR3 is TGTGCCAGCAGTTTAGGGACAGCTAACTATGGCTACACCTTC.

This chain links TRBV7-9 with TRBJ1-4; 8 nucleotides align to TRBD1. V lost 5 bases to trimming and J lost 12 bases; unmatched junction nucleotides: 8. The CDR3 covers 13 residues. CDR1 is SEHNR, CDR2 FQNEAQ, per germline (reference sequence). The CDR3 here is CASSKRDRGQLFF. CDR3 in DNA: TGTGCCAGCAGCAAGCGCGACAGGGGTCAACTGTTTTTT.

This clonotype appeared many times. The chain employs TRBV7-9 and TRBJ2-3, with D unclear. V dropped 3 bases and J dropped 1 base, with 5 bases sitting between them. Germline V gene lookup returns CDR1 SEHNR and CDR2 FQNEAQ (reference sequence). The length of the CDR3 is 13 residues. CDR3: CASSFEGTDTQYF. The CDR3 nucleotides read TGTGCCAGCAGCTTCGAGGGCACAGATACGCAGTATTTT.

The chain uses TRBV6-5 and TRBJ2-2; D is possibly TRBD1 (5 bases). The CDR3 loop spans 15 amino acids. The ends were cut back, 2 bases at V and 8 bases at J, with 15 bases in the middle. Germline V gene data show CDR1 as MNHEY and CDR2 as SVGAGI. CDR3 loop: CASSYRTTALGELFF. DNA of the CDR3: TGTGCCAGCAGTTACCGCACGACAGCCCTAGGGGAGCTGTTTTTT.

The rearrangement links TRBV4-3 to TRBJ1-6; 8 positions agree with TRBD1. CDR1 is LGHNA, CDR2 YSLEER, per germline. The CDR3 is 17 amino acids. The J segment lost 1 base and the V segment lost 5 bases, leaving 7 bases of the junction unmatched. The CDR3: CASSYDRGGSYNSPLHF. Written as DNA, the CDR3 is TGCGCCAGCAGCTATGACAGGGGAGGTTCCTATAATTCACCCCTCCACTTT.

The chain employs TRBV5-6 and TRBJ1-5; 9 bases map to TRBD1. V was clipped by 4 bases and J by 7 bases; unmatched bases: 3. The CDR3 loop spans 13 amino acids. Per the germline V gene, CDR1 is SGHDT and CDR2 is YYEEEE. The CDR3 coding sequence is TGTGCCAGCAGCAAGGACAGGGGACAGCCCCAGCATTTT. It specifies CASSKDRGQPQHF.

This clonotype was observed a handful of times. This sequence joins TRBV5-1 and TRBJ1-4, with D unresolved. The V and J ends lost 0 bases and 4 bases respectively, with 7 bases between them. In germline, CDR1 is SGHRS, CDR2 YFSETQ. This CDR3 region has 14 residues. The CDR3 protein is CASSLAVGNEKLFF. The CDR3 DNA reads TGCGCCAGCAGCTTGGCCGTGGGTAATGAAAAACTGTTTTTT.

The chain links TRBV3-1 to TRBJ1-2; the D is unclear. The V end was cut by 6 bases, the J end by 6 bases, with 20 bases between. Per the germline V gene, CDR1 is LGHDT and CDR2 is YNNKEL (reference sequence). CDR3 length: 15 residues. The CDR3 loop reads CASSPRSGVSDGYTF. The CDR3, as DNA: TGTGCCAGCAGTCCAAGATCCGGGGTATCGGATGGCTACACCTTC. Full variable domain (missing parts from reference TRBV3-1 and TRBJ1-2): DTAVSQTPKYLVTQMGNDKSIKCEQNLGHDTMYWYKQDSKKFLKIMFSYNNKELIINETVPNRFSPKSPDKAHLNLHINSLELGDSAVYFCASSPRSGVSDGYTFGSGTRLTVV.

This clonotype has more than one count but fewer than ten. J is TRBJ2-2 and V is TRBV5-1; 7 nucleotides align to TRBD2. Germline assignment: CDR1 SGHRS and CDR2 YFSETQ. The J segment lost 6 bases and the V segment lost 4 bases, leaving 6 bases of the junction unmatched. CDR3 size: 14 residues. The CDR3 DNA reads TGCGCCAGCAGCCCTGCGGGGGTCTCCGGGGAGCTGTTTTTT. It encodes CASSPAGVSGELFF.

This clonotype was detected only a few times. This sequence joins TRBV27 and TRBJ1-5; 9 nucleotides line up with TRBD1. Looked up from germline, CDR1 is MNHEY and CDR2 is SMNVEV (reference sequence). This CDR3 contains 13 residues. The V segment lost 7 bases and the J segment 7 bases; nucleotides outside the gene matches: 5. This chain's CDR3 is CASKQGAGQPQHF. The DNA of the CDR3 is TGTGCCAGCAAACAGGGGGCGGGACAGCCCCAGCATTTT.

This chain connects TRBV5-4 to TRBJ2-1; a weak D match, TRBD2 (7 bases). Trimming stripped 10 bases from V and 7 bases from J, with 15 bases between. The CDR3 runs 12 residues. CDR1 is SGHNT and CDR2 is YYREEE in the germline V gene (reference sequence). CDR3 residues: CAGGAGLNEQFF. In DNA form, the CDR3 reads TGTGCCGGGGGGGCGGGTTTGAATGAGCAGTTCTTC.

The chain uses TRBV6-1 and TRBJ2-1, with TRBD2 identical over 8 bases. The junction had 11 bases not matched to a gene; V was cut back by 10 bases and J by 9 bases. CDR1 is MNHNS, CDR2 SASEGT, per germline. CDR3 size: 13 residues. CDR3 protein: CATRTGTSIEQFF. In DNA form, the CDR3 reads TGTGCCACTCGCACCGGGACTAGTATTGAGCAGTTCTTC.

The V call is TRBV6-2 or TRBV6-3, the J call TRBJ2-1; D unclear. V was pared by 4 bases and J by 2 bases, with 12 bases between. The CDR3 has 15 amino acids. Per germline, CDR1 MNHEY and CDR2 SVGEGT. DNA for the CDR3: TGTGCCAGCAGTTCCGGGCCCCGCCCCTACAATGAGCAGTTCTTC. Protein product: CASSSGPRPYNEQFF.

The genes are TRBV7-9 and TRBJ2-3; the match to TRBD1 covers 8 bases. The CDR3 is made up of 14 amino acids. The ends lost 2 bases at V and 5 bases at J; junction bases unmatched: 3. Per the germline V gene, CDR1 is SEHNR and CDR2 is FQNEAQ (reference sequence). As DNA, the CDR3 is TGTGCCAGCAGCTTACAGGGGGCGGGAGATACGCAGTATTTT. Translated: CASSLQGAGDTQYF.

This clonotype has a handful of counts. The rearrangement joins TRBV9 to TRBJ2-2; 9 positions agree with TRBD2. J gave up 3 bases and V 4 bases, and 4 bases lay outside the gene matches. Germline lookup yields CDR1 SGDLS and CDR2 YYNGEE. The CDR3 has 15 amino acids. In DNA, the CDR3 is TGTGCCAGCAGCCCAGCGGGGGGATACACCGGGGAGCTGTTTTTT. This translates into CASSPAGGYTGELFF.

The V gene is TRBV20-1, the J gene TRBJ1-1, with D unclear. This CDR3 is built from 18 residues. V shed 3 bases and J shed 0 bases, with 23 bases lying between them. CDR1 is DFQATT and CDR2 is SNEGSKA in the germline V gene (reference sequence). CDR3 region: CSARARYRGSLMNTEAFF. DNA for the CDR3: TGCAGTGCTAGGGCGCGGTACAGAGGGAGCCTAATGAACACTGAAGCTTTCTTT.

This clonotype was counted many times. The V and J genes are TRBV5-6 and TRBJ2-5; no reliable D call. Matching the DNA end better, TRBJ2-3 makes the J call doubtful. The CDR3 sequence is 13 residues long. Germline V lookup: CDR1 SGHDT, CDR2 YYEEEE. The CDR3 nucleotides are TGTGCCAGCAGCTTAGAACTTAAAGAAACGCAGTATTTT. Translation: CASSLELKETQYF.

This clonotype has just a few counts. The gene calls are TRBV7-2 and TRBJ2-3; D may match TRBD1 or TRBD2 (6 bases each). Trimming removed 8 bases from V and 5 bases from J, with 11 bases in between. Germline-derived CDR1 and CDR2 are SGHTA and FQGNSA. The CDR3 sequence is 12 residues long. The CDR3 sequence is CASGGPGDTQYF. DNA for the CDR3: TGTGCCAGCGGGGGGCCCGGAGATACGCAGTATTTT.